The 3 T cell receptor beta chains in this list originate from one sample, sequenced in a study of shared clonotypes between healthy human individuals. Naivety among CD8 cells was defined by CD45RO negativity and positive CCR7 selection, thereby excluding terminally differentiated effector memory CD45RA+ cells. Using immunoSEQ multiplex PCR, the repertoire was profiled, and TCRdb retains in-frame clones only, with some absent. The sample has about 1,900,000 clones; less than 95% are singletons. Sample: naive CD8+ T cells sorted from blood. The receptor set was obtained from a man aged 18 to 29 in good health.

V gene TRBV11-2 combines with J gene TRBJ1-4; D possibly corresponds to TRBD1 (5 bases). The CDR3 runs 14 residues. The ends were cut back, 3 bases at V and 13 bases at J, with 18 bases in the middle. Germline assignment: CDR1 SGHAT and CDR2 FQNNGV. The CDR3 here is CASSFGSGGDGLFF. CDR3 sequence (DNA): TGTGCCAGCAGCTTTGGTTCGGGCGGGGACGGACTGTTTTTT.

The V and J genes are TRBV5-6 and TRBJ2-7, with 11 nucleotides matching TRBD2. The germline V gene has CDR1 SGHDT and CDR2 YYEEEE. V dropped 4 bases and J dropped 1; count of bases not matched to a gene: 10. CDR3 length equals 17 residues. In DNA, the CDR3 is TGTGCCAGCAGCCCCGTACTAGCGGGAGAAGTGTCCTACGAGCAGTACTTC. It is translated as CASSPVLAGEVSYEQYF.

CDR3 residues: CASSTQAGTGVYEQYF. The CDR3 nucleotides are TGTGCCAGCAGCACTCAAGCCGGGACAGGTGTCTACGAGCAGTACTTC. The chain uses TRBV7-2 and TRBJ2-7; 8 bases match TRBD1. Germline CDR1 and CDR2: SGHTA and FQGNSA. After removal of 5 bases from V and 3 bases from J, the junction contained 12 bases not matched to a gene. The CDR3 loop spans 16 amino acids.